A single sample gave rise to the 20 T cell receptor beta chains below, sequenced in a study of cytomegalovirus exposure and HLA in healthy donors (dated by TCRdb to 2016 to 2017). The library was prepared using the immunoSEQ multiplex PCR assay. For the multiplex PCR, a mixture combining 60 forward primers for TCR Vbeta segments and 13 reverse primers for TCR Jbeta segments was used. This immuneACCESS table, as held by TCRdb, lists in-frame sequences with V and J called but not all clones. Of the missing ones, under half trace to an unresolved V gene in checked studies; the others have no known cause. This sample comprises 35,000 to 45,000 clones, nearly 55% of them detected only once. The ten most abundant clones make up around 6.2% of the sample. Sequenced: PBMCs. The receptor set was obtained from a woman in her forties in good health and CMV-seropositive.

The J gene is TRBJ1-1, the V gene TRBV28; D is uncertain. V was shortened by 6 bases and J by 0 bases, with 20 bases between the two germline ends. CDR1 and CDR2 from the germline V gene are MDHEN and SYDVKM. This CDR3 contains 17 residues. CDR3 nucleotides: TGTGCCAGCAGCCCAGGAAATATTCGCACAATGAACACTGAAGCTTTCTTT. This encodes CASSPGNIRTMNTEAFF.

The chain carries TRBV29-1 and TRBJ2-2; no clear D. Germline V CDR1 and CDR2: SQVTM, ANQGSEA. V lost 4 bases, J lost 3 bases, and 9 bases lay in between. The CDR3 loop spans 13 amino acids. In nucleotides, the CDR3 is TGCAGCGTTGTGAGCTTAGACACCGGGGAGCTGTTTTTT. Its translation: CSVVSLDTGELFF.

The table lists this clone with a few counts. Here the CDR3 reads CASSLALVGEMEGYGYTF. CDR3 in DNA: TGTGCCAGCAGCTTGGCCCTAGTGGGGGAGATGGAGGGCTATGGCTACACCTTC. The V call is TRBV5-6, the J call TRBJ1-2, with D possibly being TRBD1 (5 bases). V lost 0 bases and J lost 4, with 22 bases in between. The CDR3 totals 18 residues. Germline assignment: CDR1 SGHDT and CDR2 YYEEEE.

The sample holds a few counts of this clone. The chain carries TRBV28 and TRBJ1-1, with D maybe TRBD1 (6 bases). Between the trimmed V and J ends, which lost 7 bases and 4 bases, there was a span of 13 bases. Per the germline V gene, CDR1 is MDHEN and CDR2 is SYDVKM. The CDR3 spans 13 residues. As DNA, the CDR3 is TGTGCCAGCACGAGGGGGGGGAGCACTGAAGCTTTCTTT. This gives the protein CASTRGGSTEAFF.

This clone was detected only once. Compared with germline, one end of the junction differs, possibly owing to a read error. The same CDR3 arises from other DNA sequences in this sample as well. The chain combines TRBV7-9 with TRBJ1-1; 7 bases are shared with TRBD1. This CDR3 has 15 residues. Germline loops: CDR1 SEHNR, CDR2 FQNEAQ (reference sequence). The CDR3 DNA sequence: TGTGCCAGCAGCCTAGCCGGGACAGTAAACACTGAAGCTTTCTTT. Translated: CASSLAGTVNTEAFF.

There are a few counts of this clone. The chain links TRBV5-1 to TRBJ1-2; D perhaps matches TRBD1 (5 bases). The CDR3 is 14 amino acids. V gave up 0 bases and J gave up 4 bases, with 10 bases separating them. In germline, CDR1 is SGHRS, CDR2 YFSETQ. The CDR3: CASSLEGVRYGYTF. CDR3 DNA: TGCGCCAGCAGCTTGGAAGGGGTGCGCTATGGCTACACCTTC.

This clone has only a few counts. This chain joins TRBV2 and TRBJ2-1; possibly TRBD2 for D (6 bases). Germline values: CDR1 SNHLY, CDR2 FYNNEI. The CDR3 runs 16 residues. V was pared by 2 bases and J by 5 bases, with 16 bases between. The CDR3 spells CASSEWAGRANNEQFF. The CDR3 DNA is TGTGCCAGCAGTGAATGGGCGGGACGAGCCAACAATGAGCAGTTCTTC.

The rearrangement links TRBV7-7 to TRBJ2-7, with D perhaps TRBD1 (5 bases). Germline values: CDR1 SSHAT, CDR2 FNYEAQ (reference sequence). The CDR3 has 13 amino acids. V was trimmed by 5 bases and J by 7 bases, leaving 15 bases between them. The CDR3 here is CASSASRVQEQYF. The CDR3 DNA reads TGTGCCAGCAGCGCGTCCAGGGTACAAGAGCAGTACTTC.

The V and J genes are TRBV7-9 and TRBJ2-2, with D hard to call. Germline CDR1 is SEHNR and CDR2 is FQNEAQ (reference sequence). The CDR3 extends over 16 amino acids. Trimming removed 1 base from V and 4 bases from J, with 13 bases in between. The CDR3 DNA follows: TGTGCCAGCAGCTTAGAGCCCTCCAGGCCCACCGGGGAGCTGTTTTTT. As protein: CASSLEPSRPTGELFF.

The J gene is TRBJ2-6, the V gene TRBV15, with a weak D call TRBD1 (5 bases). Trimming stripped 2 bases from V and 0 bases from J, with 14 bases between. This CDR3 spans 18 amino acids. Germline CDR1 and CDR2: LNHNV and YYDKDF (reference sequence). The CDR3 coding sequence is TGTGCCACCAGCAGATTTCAGGGTTCAGCCTCTGGGGCCAACGTCCTGACTTTC. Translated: CATSRFQGSASGANVLTF.

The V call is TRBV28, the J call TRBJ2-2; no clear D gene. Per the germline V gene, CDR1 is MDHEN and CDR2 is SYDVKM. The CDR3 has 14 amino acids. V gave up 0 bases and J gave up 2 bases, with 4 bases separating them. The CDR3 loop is CASSLWTNTGELFF. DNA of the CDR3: TGTGCCAGCAGTTTATGGACAAACACCGGGGAGCTGTTTTTT.

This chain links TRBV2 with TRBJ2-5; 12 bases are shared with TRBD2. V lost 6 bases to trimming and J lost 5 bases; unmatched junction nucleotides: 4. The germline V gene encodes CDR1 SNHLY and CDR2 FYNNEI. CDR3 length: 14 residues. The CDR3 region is CASRETSGGETQYF. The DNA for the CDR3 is TGTGCCAGCAGAGAAACTAGCGGGGGGGAGACCCAGTACTTC. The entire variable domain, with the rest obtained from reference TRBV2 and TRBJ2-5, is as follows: EPEVTQTPSHQVTQMGQEVILRCVPISNHLYFYWYRQILGQKVEFLVSFYNNEISEKSEIFDDQFSVERPDGSNFTLKIRSTKLEDSAMYFCASRETSGGETQYFGPGTRLLVL.

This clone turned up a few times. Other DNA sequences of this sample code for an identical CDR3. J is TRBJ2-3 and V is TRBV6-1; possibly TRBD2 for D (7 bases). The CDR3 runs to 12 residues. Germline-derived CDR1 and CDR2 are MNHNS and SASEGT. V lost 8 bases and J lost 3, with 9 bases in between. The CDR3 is CASGGATDTQYF. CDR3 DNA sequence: TGTGCCAGCGGGGGGGCAACAGATACGCAGTATTTT.

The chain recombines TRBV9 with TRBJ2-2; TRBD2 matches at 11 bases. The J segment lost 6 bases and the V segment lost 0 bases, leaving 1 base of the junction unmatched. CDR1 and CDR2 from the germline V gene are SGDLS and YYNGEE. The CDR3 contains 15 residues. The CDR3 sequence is CASSVGTSGSGELFF. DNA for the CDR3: TGTGCCAGCAGCGTAGGGACTAGCGGGTCCGGGGAGCTGTTTTTT.

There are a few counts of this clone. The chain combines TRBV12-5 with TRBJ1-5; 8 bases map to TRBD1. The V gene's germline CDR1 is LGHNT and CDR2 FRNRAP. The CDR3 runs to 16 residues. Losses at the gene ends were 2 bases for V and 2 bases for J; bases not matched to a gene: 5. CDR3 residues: CASGLKVGQGNQPQHF. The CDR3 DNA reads TGTGCTAGTGGTTTGAAAGTGGGACAGGGCAATCAGCCCCAGCATTTT.

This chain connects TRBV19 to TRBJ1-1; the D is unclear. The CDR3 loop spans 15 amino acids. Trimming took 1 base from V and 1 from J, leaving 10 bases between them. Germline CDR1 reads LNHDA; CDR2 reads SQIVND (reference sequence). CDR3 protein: CASSIGWWANTEAFF. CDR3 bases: TGTGCCAGTAGTATAGGTTGGTGGGCGAACACTGAAGCTTTCTTT.

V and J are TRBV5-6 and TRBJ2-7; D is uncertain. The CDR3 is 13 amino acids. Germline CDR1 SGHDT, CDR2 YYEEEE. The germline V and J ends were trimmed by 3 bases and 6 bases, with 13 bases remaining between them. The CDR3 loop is CASSSGRLSEQYF. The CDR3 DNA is TGTGCCAGCAGCTCCGGTCGACTGTCCGAGCAGTACTTC.

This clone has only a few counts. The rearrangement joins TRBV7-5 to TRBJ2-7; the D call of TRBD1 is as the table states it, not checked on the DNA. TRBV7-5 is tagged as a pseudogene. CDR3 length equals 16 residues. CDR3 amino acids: CASHRGLDSRLYEQYF. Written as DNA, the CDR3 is TGTGCCAGCCACAGGGGGCTGGACAGCCGACTCTACGAGCAGTACTTC.

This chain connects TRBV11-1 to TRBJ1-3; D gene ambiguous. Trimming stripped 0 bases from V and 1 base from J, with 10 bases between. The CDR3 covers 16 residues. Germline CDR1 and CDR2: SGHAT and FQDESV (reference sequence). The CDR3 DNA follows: TGTGCCAGCAGCTTAGCGCGGCACACATCTGGAAACACCATATATTTT. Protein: CASSLARHTSGNTIYF.

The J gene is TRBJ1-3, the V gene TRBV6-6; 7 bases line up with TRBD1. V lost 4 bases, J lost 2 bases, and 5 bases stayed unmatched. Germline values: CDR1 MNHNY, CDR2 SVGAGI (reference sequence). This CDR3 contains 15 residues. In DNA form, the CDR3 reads TGTGCCAGCAGTTCCGGGACAGATACTGGAAACACCATATATTTT. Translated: CASSSGTDTGNTIYF.